Described below is a single T cell receptor beta chain sequence and its context. Donation came from healthy HIV-negative adults that had no recent acute infections or vaccinations. Donors were Caucasian adults residing in Nashville, Tennessee, USA. The data are from a study of shared clonotypes between healthy human individuals. Here immunoSEQ multiplex PCR was the method, and the copy in TCRdb shows in-frame clones only, minus some. The sample holds around 1.5 million clones, approximately 98% seen once. Sequenced material: naive CD4+ T cells sorted from blood. Noted subset: CD45RA+ positively selected. The sequence was obtained from a man between 25 and 39 years old in good health.

The CDR3 here is CASSESDTGPREGYTF. The CDR3 nucleotides read TGCGCCAGCAGTGAGTCAGATACAGGCCCGCGGGAAGGCTACACCTTC. The rearrangement joins TRBV10-1 to TRBJ1-2; a weak D match, TRBD1 (5 bases). V was pared by 0 bases and J by 8 bases, with 19 bases between. Germline V lookup: CDR1 WNHNN, CDR2 SYGVQD (reference sequence). This CDR3 has 16 residues.